The 12 T cell receptor beta chains presented below share a single source sample, sequenced in a study of blood T cell repertoires in COVID-19. The method was immunoSEQ multiplex PCR; TCRdb's version includes in-frame clones alone and lacks a portion of them. The sample lists roughly 290,000 clones; about four fifths were seen once. The sample taken for sequencing was peripheral blood. Receptor source: a person between 65 and 80 years old with COVID-19, enrolled during active disease.

This rearrangement joins TRBV27 to TRBJ2-3; the match to TRBD2 covers 12 bases. CDR1 and CDR2 from the germline V gene are MNHEY and SMNVEV (reference sequence). J was trimmed by 6 bases and V by 5 bases; bases with no gene match: 9. CDR3 length: 16 residues. The CDR3: CASSGIGLAGPDTQYF. The CDR3, as DNA: TGTGCCAGCAGTGGGATAGGACTAGCGGGACCCGATACGCAGTATTTT.

The V gene is TRBV7-9, the J gene TRBJ2-1, with 8 bases identical to TRBD2. Germline loops: CDR1 SEHNR, CDR2 FQNEAQ (reference sequence). V lost 5 bases, J lost 10 bases, and 4 bases stayed unmatched. The CDR3 is made up of 12 amino acids. CDR3 protein: CASSPRGGEQFF. DNA for the CDR3: TGTGCCAGCAGCCCCCGGGGGGGGGAGCAGTTCTTC.

In this sample, this clone turned up once. The chain employs TRBV6-5 and TRBJ1-2; 9 bases map to TRBD1. V trimming: 6 bases; J trimming: 8 bases; junction bases outside the gene matches: 13. There are 15 residues in the CDR3. Germline CDR1 reads MNHEY; CDR2 reads SVGAGI. The CDR3 DNA follows: TGTGCCAGCAGCGGTATACCGGGACAGGGCTTCGGCTACACCTTC. Residues: CASSGIPGQGFGYTF.

This clone was detected only once. CDR3 sequence (DNA): TGCGCCAGCAGCTTCGGGACAGGGGTAGGTGAGCAGTTCTTC. It is translated as CASSFGTGVGEQFF. This rearrangement joins TRBV5-1 to TRBJ2-1; 10 nucleotides agree with TRBD1. In germline, CDR1 is SGHRS, CDR2 YFSETQ. The CDR3 extends over 14 amino acids. Trimming cost V 2 bases and J 9 bases; bases outside gene matches: 5.

The chain uses TRBV19 and TRBJ1-5; D gene unclear. Deletions cut 7 bases from V and 2 bases from J, with 12 bases between. Germline CDR1 is LNHDA and CDR2 is SQIVND (reference sequence). The CDR3 has 14 amino acids. The CDR3 DNA reads as TGTGCCAGTATACGCCTCGGGGGCAATCAGCCCCAGCATTTT. As protein: CASIRLGGNQPQHF. The full variable domain, completed using reference TRBV19 and TRBJ1-5, is DGGITQSPKYLFRKEGQNVTLSCEQNLNHDAMYWYRQDPGQGLRLIYYSQIVNDFQKGDIAEGYSVSREKKESFPLTVTSAQKNPTAFYLCASIRLGGNQPQHFGDGTRLSIL.

The genes are TRBV7-2 and TRBJ1-2; tentatively, D is TRBD1 (6 bases). Between the trimmed V and J ends, which lost 7 bases and 8 bases, there was a span of 20 bases. Germline V gene data show CDR1 as SGHTA and CDR2 as FQGNSA. CDR3 length: 14 amino acids. In DNA form, the CDR3 reads TGTGCCAGCACCCCCCTCAGGACAGATTTAGGCTACACCTTC. It yields the protein CASTPLRTDLGYTF.

The chain has TRBV4-2 and TRBJ2-7; 7 bases agree with TRBD1. CDR3 length equals 19 residues. Germline CDR1 LGHNA, CDR2 YNFKEQ. The V and J ends lost 3 bases and 0 bases, in that order; junction bases with no gene match: 17. The CDR3 region is CASSHPFRDSLPLSYEQYF. Here the CDR3 DNA reads TGTGCCAGCAGCCACCCCTTCCGGGACAGCCTTCCCCTCTCCTACGAGCAGTACTTC.

This chain links TRBV3-1 (or the pseudogene TRBV3-2) with TRBJ2-2, with 7 bases lining up with TRBD2. Germline CDR1 is LGHDT and CDR2 is YNNKEL (reference sequence). The CDR3 has 20 amino acids. J lost 4 bases, V lost 0 bases, and 17 bases had no gene match. The CDR3 coding sequence is TGTGCCAGCAGCCAAGAAGGAATAGCAGTTGGCGGGGGTTGCACCGGGGAGCTGTTTTTT. It codes for CASSQEGIAVGGGCTGELFF.

DNA for the CDR3: TGCGCCAGCAGCTTGGCCGAAGCTAGCAGAAGCATTCAGTACTTC. Amino acids: CASSLAEASRSIQYF. The rearrangement links TRBV5-1 to TRBJ2-4; maybe TRBD2 (5 bases). V gave up 0 bases and J gave up 9 bases, with 16 bases separating them. The length of the CDR3 is 15 residues. Germline V gene lookup returns CDR1 SGHRS and CDR2 YFSETQ. The complete variable domain, with remaining parts taken from reference TRBV5-1 and TRBJ2-4, reads KAGVTQTPRYLIKTRGQQVTLSCSPISGHRSVSWYQQTPGQGLQFLFEYFSETQRNKGNFPGRFSGRQFSNSRSEMNVSTLELGDSALYLCASSLAEASRSIQYFGAGTRLSVL.

This sequence joins TRBV2 and TRBJ1-5; D perhaps matches TRBD1 (5 bases). The length of the CDR3 is 13 residues. The germline gives CDR1 SNHLY, CDR2 FYNNEI. Trimming pared 8 bases from V and 2 bases from J, leaving 10 bases between. The CDR3 nucleotides read TGTGCCAGCGGGAAAGGGGGCAATCAGCCCCAGCATTTT. Translated: CASGKGGNQPQHF.

The J gene is TRBJ1-6, the V gene TRBV5-1, with D unclear. Trimming pared 4 bases from V and 6 bases from J, leaving 14 bases between. The CDR3 spans 15 residues. CDR1 is SGHRS and CDR2 is YFSETQ in the germline V gene. The CDR3: CASSQLPGSNSPLHF. In DNA form, the CDR3 reads TGCGCCAGCAGCCAACTACCGGGGAGTAATTCACCCCTCCACTTT.

The CDR3 here is CASSLAGHEVGGGYTF. The CDR3 DNA follows: TGTGCCAGCAGCTTAGCGGGTCACGAAGTAGGGGGCGGCTACACCTTC. This chain links TRBV7-2 with TRBJ1-2, with TRBD1 identical over 7 bases. The CDR3 loop spans 16 amino acids. V gave up 0 bases and J gave up 8 bases; unmatched junction bases: 12. Germline V gives CDR1 SGHTA, CDR2 FQGNSA.